The sequence of this T cell receptor (beta chain) was determined in a study of blood T cell repertoires in COVID-19. Study-wide background: Some COVID-19 samples were acute and others convalescent; all came from the United States, Italy and Spain.

Original analysis: Reference gene primer amplification gave estimated nucleated cell counts. Assay used: immunoSEQ multiplex PCR; TCRdb lists only in-frame clones, some missing. That table furnishes V, J and clone size, whereas the DNA furnished D and trimming. Here the sample spans about 140,000 clones, roughly 80% being singletons. The germline V gene encodes CDR1 MDHEN and CDR2 SYDVKM. The CDR3 has 11 amino acids. Trimming took 1 base from V and 7 from J, leaving 4 bases between them. The sample consisted of peripheral blood. The TCR originated in a woman aged 45-59 years with active or convalescent COVID-19. The chain uses TRBV28 and TRBJ1-2; D unresolved. CDR3 DNA: TGTGCCAGCAGTTTATTTAGTGGCTACACCTTC. This encodes CASSLFSGYTF.